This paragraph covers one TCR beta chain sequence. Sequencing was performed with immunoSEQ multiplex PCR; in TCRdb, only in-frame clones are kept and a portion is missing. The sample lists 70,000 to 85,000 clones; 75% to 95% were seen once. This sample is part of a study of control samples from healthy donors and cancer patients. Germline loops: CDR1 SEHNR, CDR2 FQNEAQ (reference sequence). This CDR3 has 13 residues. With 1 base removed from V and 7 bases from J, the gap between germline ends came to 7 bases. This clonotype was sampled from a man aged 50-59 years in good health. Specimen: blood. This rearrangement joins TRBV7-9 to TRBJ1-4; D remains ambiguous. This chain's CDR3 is CASSLDPSEKLFF. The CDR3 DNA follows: TGTGCCAGCAGCTTAGATCCTTCTGAAAAACTGTTTTTT.